Following are 27 T cell receptor beta chains from one sample sequenced in a study of blood T cell repertoires in COVID-19. TCRdb's table, derived via immunoSEQ multiplex PCR, lists solely in-frame clones and lacks some. The data show a few hundred thousand clones, with about 88% seen just once and 6% to 9% held by the top ten. Sequences were obtained from peripheral blood. Receptors originate from a woman in her 70s with active or convalescent COVID-19.

This chain links TRBV7-2 with TRBJ2-5, with TRBD1 matching over 7 bases. The length of the CDR3 is 14 residues. With V trimmed by 2 bases and J by 5 bases, 5 bases remained unmatched. The germline V gene encodes CDR1 SGHTA and CDR2 FQGNSA. The CDR3 loop is CASSLKQGPETQYF. Here the CDR3 DNA reads TGTGCCAGCAGCTTAAAACAGGGGCCCGAGACCCAGTACTTC.

The chain employs TRBV5-8 and TRBJ1-3, with 7 bases matching TRBD1. The germline V gene encodes CDR1 SGHTS and CDR2 YDEGEE. The CDR3 consists of 14 residues. The junction had 5 bases not matched to a gene; V was cut back by 5 bases and J by 3 bases. CDR3 sequence: CASSFPGGGNTIYF. CDR3 bases: TGTGCCAGCAGTTTCCCAGGGGGTGGAAACACCATATATTTT. The complete variable domain, with remaining parts taken from reference TRBV5-8 and TRBJ1-3, reads EAGVTQSPTHLIKTRGQQATLRCSPISGHTSVYWYQQALGLGLQFLLWYDEGEERNRGNFPPRFSGRQFPNYSSELNVNALELEDSALYLCASSFPGGGNTIYFGEGSWLTVV.

This clone was counted a single time. The J gene is TRBJ2-1, the V gene TRBV25-1, with D tentatively TRBD1 (6 bases). The CDR3 covers 15 residues. The V gene lost 6 bases and the J gene lost 7 bases, with 19 bases spanning the gap. Per the germline V gene, CDR1 is MGHDK and CDR2 is SYGVNS. In DNA, the CDR3 is TGTGCCAGCAGGGAAGACAGAGGGGGACGGAATGAGCAGTTCTTC. It specifies CASREDRGGRNEQFF.

This chain connects TRBV7-2 to TRBJ1-1; TRBD1 matches 7 bases. V was clipped by 5 bases and J by 4 bases; unmatched bases: 13. Germline CDR1 SGHTA, CDR2 FQGNSA. The CDR3 covers 16 residues. In DNA form, the CDR3 reads TGTGCCAGCAGCCTGCTCATAGGGGGCGCGGGCACTGAAGCTTTCTTT. This encodes CASSLLIGGAGTEAFF.

The chain recombines TRBV5-8 with TRBJ2-7; 9 nucleotides agree with TRBD1. Unmatched junction bases numbered 9, after V lost 0 bases and J lost 5 bases. CDR1 and CDR2 (germline): SGHTS, YDEGEE. This CDR3 has 16 amino acids. CDR3 amino acids: CASSLALGTGSHEQYF. As DNA, the CDR3 is TGTGCCAGCAGCTTGGCCCTGGGGACAGGGTCTCACGAGCAGTACTTC.

The rearrangement links TRBV4-3 to TRBJ1-4, with D perhaps matching TRBD1 (5 bases). V lost 0 bases to trimming and J lost 8 bases, with 13 bases between them. Germline V CDR1 and CDR2: LGHNA, YSLEER. This CDR3 spans 15 amino acids. The CDR3 region is CASSQDSGRGEKLFF. For the CDR3, the DNA is TGCGCCAGCAGCCAAGATTCAGGGAGGGGAGAAAAACTGTTTTTT.

This clone was detected once. This chain connects TRBV14 to TRBJ2-4; D may be TRBD2 (5 bases). Germline CDR1 and CDR2: SGHDN and FVKESK. V lost 3 bases to trimming and J lost 9 bases, with 12 bases between them. This CDR3 comprises 13 residues. CDR3 in amino acids: CASSQNGRGIQYF. The DNA for the CDR3 is TGTGCCAGCAGCCAGAACGGCCGGGGCATTCAGTACTTC. Full variable domain (missing parts from reference TRBV14 and TRBJ2-4): EAGVTQFPSHSVIEKGQTVTLRCDPISGHDNLYWYRRVMGKEIKFLLHFVKESKQDESGMPNNRFLAERTGGTYSTLKVQPAELEDSGVYFCASSQNGRGIQYFGAGTRLSVL.

The rearrangement uses TRBV25-1 and TRBJ2-7, with D perhaps matching TRBD1 (5 bases). V lost 2 bases, J lost 1 base, and 9 bases lay in between. The CDR3 contains 14 residues. The germline CDR1 and CDR2 sequences are MGHDK and SYGVNS. CDR3 nucleotide sequence: TGTGCCAGCAGTGAACCAGGGCCGTCCTACGAGCAGTACTTC. This sequence encodes CASSEPGPSYEQYF.

The chain couples TRBV5-1 to TRBJ1-1; 7 bases align to TRBD1. Germline V gives CDR1 SGHRS, CDR2 YFSETQ. The CDR3 consists of 13 residues. Trimming removed 5 bases from V and 3 bases from J; junction bases left unmatched: 4. CDR3 region: CASRDRLDTEAFF. Here the CDR3 DNA reads TGCGCCAGCAGGGACAGGTTAGACACTGAAGCTTTCTTT.

The chain has TRBV6-2 or TRBV6-3 and TRBJ2-3, with D maybe TRBD2 (6 bases). V was clipped by 2 bases and J by 2 bases, with 11 bases between them. This CDR3 comprises 15 residues. Germline V lookup: CDR1 MNHEY, CDR2 SVGEGT. CDR3 sequence reads: CASSYEGGATDTQYF. The CDR3 nucleotides read TGTGCCAGCAGTTACGAGGGCGGGGCCACAGATACGCAGTATTTT.

The V gene is TRBV19, the J gene TRBJ2-7; D call uncertain. CDR3 size: 12 residues. Trimming took off 1 base at V and 4 bases at J, with 5 bases between the two ends. Germline CDR1 LNHDA, CDR2 SQIVND (reference sequence). CDR3 loop: CASSIASYEQYF. The CDR3 nucleotides read TGTGCCAGTAGTATAGCTTCTTACGAGCAGTACTTC. Full variable domain (remainder filled in from reference TRBV19 and TRBJ2-7): DGGITQSPKYLFRKEGQNVTLSCEQNLNHDAMYWYRQDPGQGLRLIYYSQIVNDFQKGDIAEGYSVSREKKESFPLTVTSAQKNPTAFYLCASSIASYEQYFGPGTRLTVT.

This clone was observed a few times. The gene calls are TRBV3-1 (or the pseudogene TRBV3-2) and TRBJ1-2; no clear D. Trimming cost V 1 base and J 7 bases, with 10 bases left between them. The germline V gene encodes CDR1 LGHDT and CDR2 YNNKEL (reference sequence). CDR3 size: 13 residues. The CDR3 spells CASSQVEGGGYTF. The DNA for the CDR3 is TGTGCCAGCAGCCAAGTCGAGGGTGGTGGCTACACCTTC.

V and J are TRBV5-1 and TRBJ2-1; 8 bases align to TRBD1. This CDR3 has 14 residues. Unmatched junction bases numbered 4, after V lost 2 bases and J lost 6 bases. Germline V lookup: CDR1 SGHRS, CDR2 YFSETQ. The CDR3 nucleotides are TGCGCCAGCAGCTTTAGGACAGGGAGCAATGAGCAGTTCTTC. This encodes CASSFRTGSNEQFF.

The rearrangement joins TRBV15 to TRBJ2-2; 7 positions match TRBD1. J was trimmed by 5 bases and V by 2 bases; bases with no gene match: 8. This CDR3 has 16 amino acids. The germline gives CDR1 LNHNV, CDR2 YYDKDF (reference sequence). The CDR3 is CATSRPPPQGTGELFF. The CDR3 DNA reads TGTGCCACCAGCAGACCTCCCCCACAGGGGACCGGGGAGCTGTTTTTT.

This clone has only a few counts. J is TRBJ1-4 and V is TRBV4-3; tentatively, D is TRBD1 (6 bases). The V end was cut by 0 bases, the J end by 4 bases, with 12 bases between. The germline CDR1 and CDR2 sequences are LGHNA and YSLEER. The CDR3 extends over 16 amino acids. CDR3 region: CASSQEGRGGNEKLFF. The DNA for the CDR3 is TGCGCCAGCAGCCAAGAGGGCAGGGGCGGTAATGAAAAACTGTTTTTT.

V is TRBV7-9 and J is TRBJ1-1, with D maybe TRBD1 (6 bases). Germline V gene sequence: CDR1 SEHNR, CDR2 FQNEAQ (reference sequence). The CDR3 spans 13 residues. Trimming pared 4 bases from V and 4 bases from J, leaving 10 bases between. The CDR3 DNA reads TGTGCCAGCAGCTCACTACAGGGCACTGAAGCTTTCTTT. This translates into CASSSLQGTEAFF. The full variable domain, in which reference TRBV7-9 and TRBJ1-1 provide the parts outside the CDR3, is DTGVSQNPRHKITKRGQNVTFRCDPISEHNRLYWYRQTLGQGPEFLTYFQNEAQLEKSRLLSDRFSAERPKGSFSTLEIQRTEQGDSAMYLCASSSLQGTEAFFGQGTRLTVV.

The CDR3 DNA reads as TGCGCCAGTTCCGGCCAGCGGGGGTACAATGAGCAGTTCTTC. Protein: CASSGQRGYNEQFF. V is TRBV4-1 and J is TRBJ2-1, with TRBD2 identical over 8 bases. The germline V gene encodes CDR1 MGHRA and CDR2 YSYEKL. The junction had 8 bases not matched to a gene; V was cut back by 9 bases and J by 4 bases. This CDR3 region has 14 residues.

CDR3 in DNA: TGTGCCAGCACTAGCGGGGTCACAGATACGCAGTATTTT. As protein: CASTSGVTDTQYF. J is TRBJ2-3 and V is TRBV25-1, with TRBD2 matching over 9 bases. This CDR3 is built from 13 residues. The V gene end was trimmed by 7 bases and the J gene end by 2 bases; junction bases not matched to a gene: 1. Germline CDR1 and CDR2: MGHDK and SYGVNS.

The gene calls are TRBV7-2 and TRBJ2-1, with TRBD2 matching over 10 bases. The germline gives CDR1 SGHTA, CDR2 FQGNSA. V gave up 4 bases and J gave up 4 bases; unmatched junction bases: 4. This CDR3 is 15 amino acids long. This CDR3 is CASSSSSGGYNEQFF. The CDR3 nucleotides are TGTGCCAGCAGCTCCTCTAGCGGGGGATACAATGAGCAGTTCTTC. Based on the CDR3 plus reference TRBV7-2 and TRBJ2-1, the full variable domain is GAGVSQSPSNKVTEKGKDVELRCDPISGHTALYWYRQSLGQGLEFLIYFQGNSAPDKSGLPSDRFSAERTGGSVSTLTIQRTQQEDSAVYLCASSSSSGGYNEQFFGPGTRLTVL.

This chain connects TRBV4-3 to TRBJ1-1, with D possibly being TRBD1 (6 bases). Germline CDR1 is LGHNA and CDR2 is YSLEER. Trimming shortened V by 0 bases and J by 0 bases, and 14 bases separated the two germline ends. CDR3 length: 17 residues. The CDR3 here is CASSQDGGGGMNTEAFF. The CDR3 DNA reads TGCGCCAGCAGCCAAGACGGGGGAGGGGGTATGAACACTGAAGCTTTCTTT.

The CDR3 DNA reads as TGCGCCAGCAGCCAAACGAGCGGGACTGAAGCTTTCTTT. This translates into CASSQTSGTEAFF. The V call is TRBV4-3, the J call TRBJ1-1; D remains unclear. The CDR3 has 13 residues. Per the germline V gene, CDR1 is LGHNA and CDR2 is YSLEER. V gave up 2 bases and J gave up 5 bases, with 9 bases separating them.

This chain joins TRBV20-1 and TRBJ2-7; TRBD2 is a possible D gene (5 bases). Germline lookup yields CDR1 DFQATT and CDR2 SNEGSKA (reference sequence). The CDR3 is made up of 10 amino acids. Trimming shortened V by 6 bases and J by 7 bases, and 10 bases separated the two germline ends. The CDR3 DNA reads as TGCAGTGCGGGAGACCTGGAGCAGTACTTC. It yields the protein CSAGDLEQYF.

This clone was counted once. The chain links TRBV3-1 (or the pseudogene TRBV3-2) to TRBJ1-4; D remains ambiguous. Per the germline V gene, CDR1 is LGHDT and CDR2 is YNNKEL (reference sequence). The CDR3 covers 15 residues. The V and J ends lost 0 bases and 8 bases respectively, with 13 bases between them. The chain's CDR3 is CASSQDIGEGEKLFF. The CDR3 DNA reads as TGTGCCAGCAGCCAAGATATCGGGGAAGGGGAAAAACTGTTTTTT.

The chain has TRBV9 and TRBJ1-1; the D is unclear. There are 13 residues in the CDR3. The V end was cut by 4 bases, the J end by 4 bases, with 11 bases between. CDR1 is SGDLS, CDR2 YYNGEE, per germline. CDR3 DNA: TGTGCCAGCAGCAGCGAAGTGGGCACTGAAGCTTTCTTT. This codes for CASSSEVGTEAFF.

The chain carries TRBV10-3 and TRBJ1-5; 9 bases agree with TRBD1. Germline CDR1 and CDR2: ENHRY and SYGVKD. Trimming took 8 bases from V and 2 from J; bases not matched to a gene: 4. The CDR3 length is 14 residues. CDR3 bases: TGTGCCATCGGAACAGGGGGCGGCAATCAGCCCCAGCATTTT. It codes for CAIGTGGGNQPQHF.

The gene calls are TRBV4-3 and TRBJ1-4, with a weak D call TRBD1 (5 bases). This CDR3 region has 15 residues. With 2 bases removed from V and 5 bases from J, the gap between germline ends came to 12 bases. Germline values: CDR1 LGHNA, CDR2 YSLEER. CDR3 nucleotide sequence: TGCGCCAGCAGCCAAAACAGGCTGGCGAATGAAAAACTGTTTTTT. The encoded protein is CASSQNRLANEKLFF.

This chain uses TRBV4-2 with TRBJ2-1; 8 nucleotides match TRBD2. Germline CDR1 LGHNA, CDR2 YNFKEQ. The CDR3 sequence is 15 residues long. The ends lost 4 bases at V and 9 bases at J; junction bases unmatched: 11. The DNA for the CDR3 is TGTGCCAGCAGCCTCTCGGGGGGGCAAAACAGTGAGCAGTTCTTC. Its protein product is CASSLSGGQNSEQFF.